Shown below are 17 T cell receptor beta chains from a single sample sequenced in a study of blood T cell repertoires in COVID-19. The data were produced by immunoSEQ multiplex PCR, yet TCRdb's version contains in-frame clones alone and is incomplete. The table includes roughly 150,000 clones, about 80% detected once. What was sequenced was peripheral blood. These receptors originate from a man between 65 and 85 years old with active or convalescent COVID-19.

The V gene is TRBV18, the J gene TRBJ2-3; the match to TRBD2 covers 11 bases. J lost 3 bases, V lost 3 bases, and 2 bases had no gene match. The CDR3 sequence is 15 residues long. Germline CDR1 KGHSH, CDR2 LQKENI. The CDR3 coding sequence is TGTGCCAGCTCACCCACTAGCGGGGGTACAGATACGCAGTATTTT. It codes for CASSPTSGGTDTQYF.

The chain combines TRBV12-5 with TRBJ1-1; no clear D gene. The CDR3 length is 12 residues. Germline V gives CDR1 LGHNT, CDR2 FRNRAP. V gave up 4 bases and J gave up 7 bases, with 10 bases separating them. The DNA for the CDR3 is TGTGCTAGTGGTTCCACGGAGGTTGAAGCTTTCTTT. Encoded protein: CASGSTEVEAFF.

This rearrangement joins TRBV4-3 to TRBJ1-4; D not certain. Trimming pared 1 base from V and 4 bases from J, leaving 13 bases between. The CDR3 covers 16 residues. CDR1 LGHNA and CDR2 YSLEER come from the germline V gene. CDR3 bases: TGCGCCAGCAGCCAAGGGATCGGAGGGATTAATGAAAAACTGTTTTTT. As protein: CASSQGIGGINEKLFF.

This clone was recorded once. The chain uses TRBV19 and TRBJ1-2; D is perhaps TRBD1 (5 bases). V shed 6 bases and J shed 3 bases, with 14 bases lying between them. CDR1 LNHDA and CDR2 SQIVND come from the germline V gene (reference sequence). This CDR3 comprises 14 residues. The chain's CDR3 is CASRPRGGDYGYTF. In DNA form, the CDR3 reads TGTGCCAGTAGGCCGAGGGGAGGGGACTATGGCTACACCTTC.

The rearrangement uses TRBV9 and TRBJ1-3; TRBD1 aligns across 11 bases. The CDR3 runs 16 residues. The trim removed 1 base at V and 2 bases at J, leaving 2 bases unmatched. Germline CDR1 and CDR2: SGDLS and YYNGEE. CDR3 nucleotide sequence: TGTGCCAGCAGCGTACTGGACAGGGGGCCTGGAAACACCATATATTTT. Translation: CASSVLDRGPGNTIYF.

The chain has TRBV15 and TRBJ1-2; 7 nucleotides align to TRBD1. The junction had 8 bases not matched to a gene; V was cut back by 0 bases and J by 7 bases. Germline V CDR1 and CDR2: LNHNV, YYDKDF (reference sequence). The CDR3 is 15 residues long. CDR3 nucleotides: TGTGCCACCAGCAGAGACCCCATACAGGGGACTGGCTACACCTTC. This translates into CATSRDPIQGTGYTF.

The V and J genes are TRBV30 and TRBJ2-2; possibly TRBD2 for D (6 bases). The CDR3 covers 15 residues. Germline lookup yields CDR1 GTSNPN and CDR2 SVGIG (reference sequence). The ends were cut back, 6 bases at V and 0 bases at J, with 14 bases in the middle. This CDR3 reads CACPGVTANTGELFF. CDR3 coding DNA: TGTGCCTGCCCGGGGGTGACAGCGAACACCGGGGAGCTGTTTTTT. The variable domain in full, completed from reference TRBV30 and TRBJ2-2, reads SQTIHQWPATLVQPVGSPLSLECTVEGTSNPNLYWYRQAAGRGLQLLFYSVGIGQISSEVPQNLSASRPQDRQFILSSKKLLLSDSGFYLCACPGVTANTGELFFGEGSRLTVL.

This clone has only one observation. V and J are TRBV15 and TRBJ2-5, with 10 bases aligning to TRBD2. V trimming: 0 bases; J trimming: 1 base; junction bases outside the gene matches: 11. The germline CDR1 and CDR2 sequences are LNHNV and YYDKDF (reference sequence). CDR3 length: 19 amino acids. CDR3: CATSREGRLAGEGQETQYF. The CDR3 DNA is TGTGCCACCAGCAGAGAGGGTCGTCTAGCGGGAGAGGGCCAAGAGACCCAGTACTTC. The full variable domain, with the rest looked up from reference TRBV15 and TRBJ2-5, is DAMVIQNPRYQVTQFGKPVTLSCSQTLNHNVMYWYQQKSSQAPKLLFHYYDKDFNNEADTPDNFQSRRPNTSFCFLDIRSPGLGDTAMYLCATSREGRLAGEGQETQYFGPGTRLLVL.

The chain employs TRBV11-2 and TRBJ2-1; 8 nucleotides agree with TRBD2. V was clipped by 5 bases and J by 4 bases; unmatched bases: 13. The germline V gene encodes CDR1 SGHAT and CDR2 FQNNGV. The CDR3 sequence is 17 residues long. The CDR3 here is CASSPTAFSGVYNEQFF. CDR3 sequence (DNA): TGTGCCAGCAGCCCGACCGCATTTAGCGGGGTATACAATGAGCAGTTCTTC.

The V gene is TRBV3-1 (or the pseudogene TRBV3-2), the J gene TRBJ2-7; D unresolved. The CDR3 is 13 amino acids. Trimming took 0 bases from V and 9 from J, leaving 12 bases between them. Germline lookup yields CDR1 LGHDT and CDR2 YNNKEL (reference sequence). The CDR3, as DNA: TGTGCCAGCAGCCAAGATGTGGCCTCTGGGCAGTACTTC. It codes for CASSQDVASGQYF.

The rearrangement joins TRBV6-5 to TRBJ2-5, with 9 bases fitting TRBD2. Trimming cost V 4 bases and J 6 bases; bases outside gene matches: 12. The length of the CDR3 is 16 residues. Per the germline V gene, CDR1 is MNHEY and CDR2 is SVGAGI. In DNA form, the CDR3 reads TGTGCCAGCAGTTCCACCCGGACTAGCGTAAAACAGACCCAGTACTTC. This codes for CASSSTRTSVKQTQYF.

The CDR3 DNA reads TGTGCCAGCAGCTCATGGACTCAAAATGAAAAACTGTTTTTT. Protein: CASSSWTQNEKLFF. V usage is TRBV13 and J usage is TRBJ1-4; D remains unclear. There are 14 residues in the CDR3. From germline, CDR1 is PRHDT and CDR2 FYEKMQ (reference sequence). V was trimmed by 4 bases and J by 5 bases, leaving 11 bases between them.

V is TRBV6-5 and J is TRBJ2-7, with D possibly TRBD1 on 5 matching bases. Trimming left V 5 bases short and J 5 bases short, with 10 bases between. This CDR3 has 12 amino acids. Germline assignment: CDR1 MNHEY and CDR2 SVGAGI. As DNA, the CDR3 is TGTGCCAGCAGTAAGGGGCCCAACGAGCAGTACTTC. Translating gives CASSKGPNEQYF.

This clone was recorded a few times. The chain employs TRBV28 and TRBJ2-1, with D tentatively TRBD1 (5 bases). Germline values: CDR1 MDHEN, CDR2 SYDVKM. This CDR3 is built from 15 residues. V lost 0 bases and J lost 5, with 11 bases in between. CDR3 bases: TGTGCCAGCAGTTTATGGGGCAGGGCTGACAATGAGCAGTTCTTC. Its translation: CASSLWGRADNEQFF.

The V call is TRBV11-2, the J call TRBJ2-7; unclear D gene. The CDR3 covers 16 residues. CDR1 and CDR2 from the germline V gene are SGHAT and FQNNGV. V lost 1 base to trimming and J lost 2 bases, with 15 bases between them. The CDR3 reads CASSLGPGRSPYEQYF. The CDR3 DNA reads TGTGCCAGCAGCTTAGGCCCCGGTCGATCCCCCTACGAGCAGTACTTC.

V usage is TRBV7-2 and J usage is TRBJ1-4, with D unclear. The germline V and J ends were trimmed by 6 bases and 7 bases, with 15 bases remaining between them. CDR1 is SGHTA and CDR2 is FQGNSA in the germline V gene. The CDR3 contains 14 residues. CDR3 bases: TGTGCCAGCAGACAATGGACTTCTAGTGAAAAACTGTTTTTT. This gives the protein CASRQWTSSEKLFF.

The CDR3 protein is CASSLLASGEAKNIQYF. The DNA of the CDR3 is TGTGCCAGCAGTTTACTAGCGTCCGGTGAAGCCAAAAACATTCAGTACTTC. V is TRBV28 and J is TRBJ2-4, with D possibly being TRBD2 (6 bases). CDR3 length equals 17 residues. CDR1 is MDHEN and CDR2 is SYDVKM in the germline V gene. V lost 2 bases, J lost 0 bases, and 14 bases lay in between.